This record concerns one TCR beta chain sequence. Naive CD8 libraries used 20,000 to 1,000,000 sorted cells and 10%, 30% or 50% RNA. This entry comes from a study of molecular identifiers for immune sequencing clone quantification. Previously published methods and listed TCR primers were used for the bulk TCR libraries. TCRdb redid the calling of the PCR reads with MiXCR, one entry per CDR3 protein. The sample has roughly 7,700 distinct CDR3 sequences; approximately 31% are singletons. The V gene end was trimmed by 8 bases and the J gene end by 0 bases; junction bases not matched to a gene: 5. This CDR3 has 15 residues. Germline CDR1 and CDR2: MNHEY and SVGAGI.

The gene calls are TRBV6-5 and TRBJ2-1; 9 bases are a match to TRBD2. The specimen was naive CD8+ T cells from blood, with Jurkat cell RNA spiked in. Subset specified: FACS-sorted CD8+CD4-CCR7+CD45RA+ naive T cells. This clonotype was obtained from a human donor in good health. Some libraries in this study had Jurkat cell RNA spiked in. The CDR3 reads CASGLSGSSYNEQFF. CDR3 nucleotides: TGTGCCAGCGGTCTTAGCGGGAGCTCCTACAATGAGCAGTTCTTC.